The next 15 T cell receptor beta chains were all read from a single sample in a study of OX40 agonist ivuxolimab in advanced cancers. The repertoire was sequenced with immunoSEQ multiplex PCR; TCRdb's copy has only in-frame clones and lacks some. Here the sample spans some 52,000 clones, 86% being singletons. Material: CD4+ or CD8+ T cells sorted from blood, obtained in a trial of the OX40 agonist ivuxolimab. The origin of the receptors is an adult with an advanced solid tumor such as melanoma, head and neck, liver or kidney cancer.

The chain carries TRBV19 and TRBJ2-5; either TRBD1 or TRBD2 may fit D (5 bases each). Germline V CDR1 and CDR2: LNHDA, SQIVND (reference sequence). CDR3 length: 18 residues. V was clipped by 3 bases and J by 2 bases, with 22 bases between them. CDR3 nucleotide sequence: TGTGCCAGTAGTATGGGTCTAGCCCTGGGGCTTGATCAAGAGACCCAGTACTTC. Translated: CASSMGLALGLDQETQYF. The full variable domain, in which reference TRBV19 and TRBJ2-5 provide the parts outside the CDR3, is DGGITQSPKYLFRKEGQNVTLSCEQNLNHDAMYWYRQDPGQGLRLIYYSQIVNDFQKGDIAEGYSVSREKKESFPLTVTSAQKNPTAFYLCASSMGLALGLDQETQYFGPGTRLLVL.

The V and J genes are TRBV11-1 and TRBJ1-2, with D possibly TRBD1 on 5 matching bases. The length of the CDR3 is 14 residues. V was cut by 5 bases and J by 5 bases, with 15 bases left in between. Germline loops: CDR1 SGHAT, CDR2 FQDESV (reference sequence). The CDR3 bases are TGTGCCAGCAGCCTGTCCGGGGCCATTTATGGCTACACCTTC. Protein: CASSLSGAIYGYTF. Based on the CDR3 plus reference TRBV11-1 and TRBJ1-2, the full variable domain is EAEVAQSPRYKITEKSQAVAFWCDPISGHATLYWYRQILGQGPELLVQFQDESVVDDSQLPKDRFSAERLKGVDSTLKIQPAELGDSAMYLCASSLSGAIYGYTFGSGTRLTVV.

V and J are TRBV6-5 and TRBJ1-1; D unclear. Trimming pared 0 bases from V and 5 bases from J, leaving 16 bases between. Germline CDR1 and CDR2: MNHEY and SVGAGI. The CDR3 is made up of 16 amino acids. In DNA form, the CDR3 reads TGTGCCAGCAGTTACTCGGGTGATACCAGATGGACTGAAGCTTTCTTT. It encodes CASSYSGDTRWTEAFF.

The CDR3 DNA follows: TGTGCCAGCAATTGGGCGGGGGGGTACGAGCAGTACTTC. Its translation is CASNWAGGYEQYF. The J gene is TRBJ2-7, the V gene TRBV28; 9 bases agree with TRBD2. Trimming removed 7 bases from V and 4 bases from J; junction bases left unmatched: 5. The CDR3 is 13 residues long. Germline values: CDR1 MDHEN, CDR2 SYDVKM.

Here the CDR3 DNA reads TGTGCCAGCAGCTTGGTGACAGTCATTGAAGCTTTCTTT. This translates into CASSLVTVIEAFF. J is TRBJ1-1 and V is TRBV5-6; tentative D call: TRBD1 (5 bases). Germline values: CDR1 SGHDT, CDR2 YYEEEE. The CDR3 contains 13 residues. V was clipped by 0 bases and J by 7 bases, with 10 bases between them.

CDR3 in amino acids: CASSPSEGQGWAGELFF. CDR3 nucleotide sequence: TGTGCCAGCTCACCATCGGAAGGACAGGGATGGGCCGGGGAGCTGTTTTTT. The genes are TRBV18 and TRBJ2-2; 8 nucleotides align to TRBD1. The trim removed 2 bases at V and 6 bases at J, leaving 11 bases unmatched. The CDR3 has 17 residues. Germline assignment: CDR1 KGHSH and CDR2 LQKENI.

The gene calls are TRBV12-5 and TRBJ1-5; possibly TRBD1 for D (6 bases). The CDR3 is made up of 15 amino acids. Germline loops: CDR1 LGHNT, CDR2 FRNRAP. The V and J ends lost 1 base and 6 bases respectively, with 13 bases between them. As DNA, the CDR3 is TGTGCTAGTGGTTTGGAGGGGGGGGCGGGTCAGCCCCAGCATTTT. It codes for CASGLEGGAGQPQHF. Together with reference TRBV12-5 and TRBJ1-5, the CDR3 gives the full variable domain: DARVTQTPRHKVTEMGQEVTMRCQPILGHNTVFWYRQTMMQGLELLAYFRNRAPLDDSGMPKDRFSAEMPDATLATLKIQPSEPRDSAVYFCASGLEGGAGQPQHFGDGTRLSIL.

The chain couples TRBV5-1 to TRBJ2-5; 10 bases line up with TRBD1. Trimming cost V 4 bases and J 1 base; bases outside gene matches: 1. The germline CDR1 and CDR2 sequences are SGHRS and YFSETQ. The CDR3 extends over 14 amino acids. The CDR3 protein is CASSRTGGQETQYF. As DNA, the CDR3 is TGCGCCAGCAGCCGGACAGGGGGCCAAGAGACCCAGTACTTC.

The V gene is TRBV2, the J gene TRBJ2-5; 7 positions agree with TRBD2. CDR1 and CDR2 (germline): SNHLY, FYNNEI. V lost 1 base, J lost 4 bases, and 3 bases stayed unmatched. The length of the CDR3 is 14 residues. The CDR3 loop reads CASSEGGGRETQYF. The DNA for the CDR3 is TGTGCCAGCAGTGAAGGGGGGGGTAGAGAGACCCAGTACTTC.

The gene calls are TRBV5-1 and TRBJ1-2; D remains ambiguous. CDR1 and CDR2 (germline): SGHRS, YFSETQ. The CDR3 has 12 residues. V shed 3 bases and J shed 4 bases, with 7 bases lying between them. The CDR3 spells CASSSTSYGYTF. The CDR3, as DNA: TGCGCCAGCAGCTCCACAAGCTATGGCTACACCTTC.

This chain uses TRBV5-4 with TRBJ1-2; 7 bases map to TRBD1. After removal of 4 bases from V and 4 bases from J, the junction contained 13 bases not matched to a gene. This CDR3 region has 16 residues. Germline V gene data show CDR1 as SGHNT and CDR2 as YYREEE (reference sequence). The CDR3 here is CASSHIYLQGLYGYTF. The CDR3 region has the DNA TGTGCCAGCAGCCACATATATCTACAGGGGCTCTATGGCTACACCTTC.

J is TRBJ1-2 and V is TRBV7-2; D is undetermined. The CDR3 consists of 15 residues. Germline-derived CDR1 and CDR2 are SGHTA and FQGNSA. Deletions cut 0 bases from V and 3 bases from J, with 11 bases between. The CDR3 loop reads CASSLADGSDYGYTF. In nucleotides, the CDR3 is TGTGCCAGCAGCTTAGCCGACGGCAGTGACTATGGCTACACCTTC.

This chain connects TRBV5-1 to TRBJ1-2, with D perhaps matching TRBD1 (5 bases). The ends were cut back, 0 bases at V and 8 bases at J, with 11 bases in the middle. The germline CDR1 and CDR2 sequences are SGHRS and YFSETQ. This CDR3 is built from 13 residues. The CDR3 region has the DNA TGCGCCAGCAGCTTGGGGGGACTAGAGGGCTACACCTTC. Amino acid sequence: CASSLGGLEGYTF.

V and J are TRBV5-1 and TRBJ1-2; D call uncertain. V was pared by 7 bases and J by 4 bases, with 11 bases between. This CDR3 has 12 residues. Per the germline V gene, CDR1 is SGHRS and CDR2 is YFSETQ. The chain's CDR3 is CASSFTAYGYTF. CDR3 nucleotide sequence: TGCGCCAGCTCATTCACAGCCTATGGCTACACCTTC.

The chain links TRBV19 to TRBJ2-1, with TRBD2 matching over 10 bases. Germline lookup yields CDR1 LNHDA and CDR2 SQIVND (reference sequence). V lost 5 bases and J lost 4; bases outside the gene matches: 8. The CDR3 spans 16 residues. The DNA for the CDR3 is TGTGCCAGTAGTCCGAACGGACTAGCGGAGTACAATGAGCAGTTCTTC. Its protein product is CASSPNGLAEYNEQFF.